The sequence of this TCR beta chain was determined in a study of T cells after yellow fever vaccination. One entry per CDR3 protein results from TCRdb running MiXCR on the 5' RACE reads. In the table there are roughly 500,000 distinct CDR3 sequences, about 19% of which are singletons. Germline V gene data show CDR1 as SGHTA and CDR2 as FQGNSA. This CDR3 spans 17 amino acids. After removal of 0 bases from V and 9 bases from J, the junction contained 8 bases not matched to a gene. A note on this clonotype: What it binds is unknown.

Study observations and caveats: Highly abundant clonotypes carried over from the bulk population could end up in FACS-sorted repertoires as contaminants. After the booster, over 95% of CD4 and roughly nine tenths of CD8 primary-response clones were re-detected.

The V gene is TRBV7-2, the J gene TRBJ2-1; 13 bases agree with TRBD2. The sequence was collected from a man under 40 who received the YFV17D yellow fever vaccine. Sequenced here: PBMCs, sampled 15 days after the yellow fever booster vaccination. In DNA form, the CDR3 reads TGTGCCAGCAGCTTAGCCTCACTAGCGGGAGGGCCGGGTGAGCAGTTCTTC. Residues: CASSLASLAGGPGEQFF.